The rows below give T cell receptor beta chains drawn from one sample of a study of T cells after yellow fever vaccination. MiXCR, run by TCRdb on the 5' RACE reads, gives a single entry per CDR3 protein. The sample lists 360,000 or so distinct CDR3 sequences; 11% were seen once. The source was PBMCs, collected on the day of the first yellow fever vaccination. The source is a young man who received the YFV17D yellow fever vaccine. Each CDR3 is given with its conserved first and last residue. Fields, in order: V gene, clone size, J gene, D gene, CDR3 DNA, CDR3 protein. A D gene is named only where the DNA matches it firmly. Where a row states a size, it is once, few, many or the class of an expanded clone; other rows omit it.

v_gene: TRBV5-6
abundance: .
j_gene: TRBJ2-1
d_gene: TRBD2
CDR3nt: TGTGCCAGCAGCATCCGAAGCGGGGGACGGTACAATGAGCAGTTCTTC
CDR3aa: CASSIRSGGRYNEQFF

v_gene: TRBV2
abundance: many
j_gene: TRBJ1-3
d_gene: .
CDR3nt: TGTGCCAGCAGTGAATCTGGAAACACCATATATTTT
CDR3aa: CASSESGNTIYF

v_gene: TRBV7-2
abundance: .
j_gene: TRBJ2-3
d_gene: .
CDR3nt: TGTGCCAGCAGCTTAGTTTCGGGGTGGGGCACAGATACGCAGTATTTT
CDR3aa: CASSLVSGWGTDTQYF

v_gene: TRBV4-2
abundance: few
j_gene: TRBJ2-2
d_gene: TRBD1
CDR3nt: TGTGCCAGCAGCCAGGAGACAGGGGAGCCCGGGGAGCTGTTTTTT
CDR3aa: CASSQETGEPGELFF

v_gene: TRBV20-1
abundance: .
j_gene: TRBJ2-3
d_gene: .
CDR3nt: TGCAGTGCTAGAGATACTAGGGGAACAGATACGCAGTATTTT
CDR3aa: CSARDTRGTDTQYF

v_gene: TRBV30
abundance: few
j_gene: TRBJ2-7
d_gene: .
CDR3nt: TGTGCCTGGAGTGTTCGGCAGTGGTACGAGCAGTACTTC
CDR3aa: CAWSVRQWYEQYF

v_gene: TRBV7-2
abundance: few
j_gene: TRBJ1-1
d_gene: .
CDR3nt: TGTGCCAGCAGCTTAGAGGCCACCCAGTACGACACTGAAGCTTTCTTT
CDR3aa: CASSLEATQYDTEAFF

v_gene: TRBV6-1
abundance: .
j_gene: TRBJ2-6
d_gene: .
CDR3nt: TGTGCCAGCAGCCGACAGCTACTCCTTTTCGGCTCTGGGGCCAACGTCCTGACTTTC
CDR3aa: CASSRQLLLFGSGANVLTF

v_gene: TRBV11-2
abundance: .
j_gene: TRBJ2-5
d_gene: TRBD1
CDR3nt: TGTGCCAGCAGCCATCGACAGGGCCAAGAGACCCAGTACTTC
CDR3aa: CASSHRQGQETQYF

v_gene: TRBV30
abundance: few
j_gene: TRBJ1-1
d_gene: .
CDR3nt: TGTGCCTGGACAGTGAACACTGAAGCTTTCTTT
CDR3aa: CAWTVNTEAFF

v_gene: TRBV4-1
abundance: few
j_gene: TRBJ1-2
d_gene: .
CDR3nt: TGCGCCAGCAGCCAAGTAGTCGGGGTTGGTGGCTACACCTTC
CDR3aa: CASSQVVGVGGYTF

v_gene: TRBV5-6
abundance: .
j_gene: TRBJ2-5
d_gene: .
CDR3nt: TGTGCCATTTGTCAGGGTCGAGAGACCCAGTACTTC
CDR3aa: CAICQGRETQYF

v_gene: TRBV5-1
abundance: many
j_gene: TRBJ2-5
d_gene: .
CDR3nt: TGCGCCAGCAGCTTAACAGCTCCTTACCAAGAGACCCAGTACTTC
CDR3aa: CASSLTAPYQETQYF

v_gene: TRBV7-2
abundance: .
j_gene: TRBJ2-2
d_gene: TRBD1
CDR3nt: TGTGCCAGCAGTCTAGTCGGACAGGGGGCTGACACCGGGGAGCTGTTTTTT
CDR3aa: CASSLVGQGADTGELFF

v_gene: TRBV25-1
abundance: .
j_gene: TRBJ1-2
d_gene: .
CDR3nt: TGTGCCACCCAGCGACCAGGAGTCTCTGGCTACACCTTC
CDR3aa: CATQRPGVSGYTF

v_gene: TRBV5-1
abundance: few
j_gene: TRBJ2-1
d_gene: .
CDR3nt: TGCGCCAGCAGCTTGACTAGTATCTACAATGAGCAGTTCTTC
CDR3aa: CASSLTSIYNEQFF

v_gene: TRBV20-1
abundance: few
j_gene: TRBJ2-1
d_gene: .
CDR3nt: TGCAGTGCTGAAGATGGCGGGGCCGGCTCCTACAATGAGCAGTTCTTC
CDR3aa: CSAEDGGAGSYNEQFF

v_gene: TRBV7-3
abundance: .
j_gene: TRBJ2-1
d_gene: TRBD2
CDR3nt: TGTGCCAGCAGCTTAGACGGGGGGGCCTCCTACAATGAGCAGTTCTTC
CDR3aa: CASSLDGGASYNEQFF

v_gene: TRBV3-1
abundance: .
j_gene: TRBJ2-5
d_gene: .
CDR3nt: TGTGCCAGCAGCCAAGTCCAAGAGACCCAGTACTTC
CDR3aa: CASSQVQETQYF

v_gene: TRBV20-1
abundance: .
j_gene: TRBJ2-5
d_gene: TRBD2
CDR3nt: TGCAGTGCTGGACCTTGGGGGGGAAAGACCCAGTACTTC
CDR3aa: CSAGPWGGKTQYF

v_gene: TRBV12-3/TRBV12-4
abundance: .
j_gene: TRBJ1-1
d_gene: TRBD1
CDR3nt: TGTGCCAGCACTTCGGACAGGGGATTCACTGAAGCTTTCTTT
CDR3aa: CASTSDRGFTEAFF

v_gene: TRBV6-1
abundance: few
j_gene: TRBJ1-6
d_gene: .
CDR3nt: TGTGCCAGCAGTGACCCGGGGGGAGGAAATTCACCCCTCCACTTT
CDR3aa: CASSDPGGGNSPLHF

v_gene: TRBV2
abundance: .
j_gene: TRBJ2-6
d_gene: .
CDR3nt: TGTGCCAGCAGCCGGGCCACCTCTGGGGCCAACGTCCTGACTTTC
CDR3aa: CASSRATSGANVLTF

v_gene: TRBV7-9
abundance: .
j_gene: TRBJ2-2
d_gene: .
CDR3nt: TGTGCCGGAGGAGGGGGCTGGAACACCGGGGAGCTGTTTTTT
CDR3aa: CAGGGGWNTGELFF

v_gene: TRBV25-1
abundance: many
j_gene: TRBJ1-2
d_gene: .
CDR3nt: TGTGCCAGCAGCCCTGGGGGAGGGGGCTATGGCTACACCTTC
CDR3aa: CASSPGGGGYGYTF

v_gene: TRBV5-4
abundance: .
j_gene: TRBJ2-3
d_gene: .
CDR3nt: TGTGCCAGCAGCGCCGGGGCAGCTAGCACAGATACGCAGTATTTT
CDR3aa: CASSAGAASTDTQYF

v_gene: TRBV4-1
abundance: .
j_gene: TRBJ2-5
d_gene: .
CDR3nt: TGCGCCAGCAGCCAAGTTATCCAAGAGACCCAGTACTTC
CDR3aa: CASSQVIQETQYF

v_gene: TRBV29-1
abundance: .
j_gene: TRBJ1-1
d_gene: .
CDR3nt: TGCAGCGCCCAAATGCGGCAGGTGGACACTGAAGCTTTCTTT
CDR3aa: CSAQMRQVDTEAFF

v_gene: TRBV20-1
abundance: few
j_gene: TRBJ1-1
d_gene: TRBD1
CDR3nt: TGCAGTGCTAGAGTAGGAGACAGGGGAGGTTTTTCGGCGGCTTTCTTT
CDR3aa: CSARVGDRGGFSAAFF

v_gene: TRBV4-1
abundance: few
j_gene: TRBJ2-1
d_gene: .
CDR3nt: TGCGCCAGCAGCCAACAACAACGAGGGGCCGGCCGGGTCAATGAGCAGTTCTTC
CDR3aa: CASSQQQRGAGRVNEQFF

v_gene: TRBV30
abundance: .
j_gene: TRBJ2-2
d_gene: .
CDR3nt: TGTGCCTGGAACGACGACACCGGGGAGCTGTTTTTT
CDR3aa: CAWNDDTGELFF

v_gene: TRBV30
abundance: .
j_gene: TRBJ2-3
d_gene: TRBD2
CDR3nt: TGTGCCTGGACCATCGGAGCGGGGGGCACAGATACGCAGTATTTT
CDR3aa: CAWTIGAGGTDTQYF

v_gene: TRBV7-9
abundance: .
j_gene: TRBJ2-7
d_gene: .
CDR3nt: TGTGCCAGCAGCTTAGTCCACCCCGAGCAGTACTTC
CDR3aa: CASSLVHPEQYF

v_gene: TRBV11-2
abundance: few
j_gene: TRBJ2-3
d_gene: TRBD2
CDR3nt: TGTGCCAGCAGGACCCTAGCGGGGTACACAGATACGCAGTATTTT
CDR3aa: CASRTLAGYTDTQYF

v_gene: TRBV5-6
abundance: few
j_gene: TRBJ2-7
d_gene: .
CDR3nt: TGTGCCAGCAGCGGGAACCCGGATCGGTCGTGGGAGCAGTACTTC
CDR3aa: CASSGNPDRSWEQYF

v_gene: TRBV9
abundance: few
j_gene: TRBJ2-7
d_gene: TRBD1
CDR3nt: TGTGCCAGCAGCGCATCCGGGACAGGGGGCGAGCAGTACTTC
CDR3aa: CASSASGTGGEQYF

v_gene: TRBV5-1
abundance: few
j_gene: TRBJ1-1
d_gene: .
CDR3nt: TGCGCCAGCAGCCTAGGGACTTCGAACACTGAAGCTTTCTTT
CDR3aa: CASSLGTSNTEAFF

v_gene: TRBV3-1
abundance: many
j_gene: TRBJ2-2
d_gene: TRBD1
CDR3nt: TGTGCCAGCAGCCGAGGGACAGGGTTTACCGGGGAGCTGTTTTTT
CDR3aa: CASSRGTGFTGELFF

v_gene: TRBV29-1
abundance: few
j_gene: TRBJ2-7
d_gene: .
CDR3nt: TGCAGCGTTTTTCAGGGAGGCGAGCAGTACTTC
CDR3aa: CSVFQGGEQYF

v_gene: TRBV28
abundance: .
j_gene: TRBJ2-4
d_gene: .
CDR3nt: TGTGCCAGCAGCGGGACAGCCAAAAACATTCAGTACTTC
CDR3aa: CASSGTAKNIQYF

v_gene: TRBV7-2
abundance: .
j_gene: TRBJ2-4
d_gene: TRBD2
CDR3nt: TGTGCCAGCAGCTTGGGACTAGCGGGGGCGAGGGGAAACATTCAGTACTTC
CDR3aa: CASSLGLAGARGNIQYF

v_gene: TRBV9
abundance: few
j_gene: TRBJ2-1
d_gene: .
CDR3nt: TGTGCCAGCAGCATAAATTTATTGGACGATGAGCAGTTCTTC
CDR3aa: CASSINLLDDEQFF

v_gene: TRBV6-2/TRBV6-3
abundance: few
j_gene: TRBJ1-5
d_gene: .
CDR3nt: TGTGCCAGCATGAGTGCGGGAAAGCCCCAGCATTTT
CDR3aa: CASMSAGKPQHF

v_gene: TRBV29-1
abundance: .
j_gene: TRBJ2-1
d_gene: TRBD1
CDR3nt: TGCAGCGCCCCGATCCCCGACAGGGGACGTAGGGATGAGCAGTTCTTC
CDR3aa: CSAPIPDRGRRDEQFF

v_gene: TRBV12-3/TRBV12-4
abundance: .
j_gene: TRBJ1-3
d_gene: .
CDR3nt: TGTGCCAGCAACTTTGGAAACACCATATATTTT
CDR3aa: CASNFGNTIYF

v_gene: TRBV10-3
abundance: .
j_gene: TRBJ1-5
d_gene: .
CDR3nt: TGTGCCATCAGTGACCTGGTATATAGCAATCAGCCCCAGCATTTT
CDR3aa: CAISDLVYSNQPQHF

v_gene: TRBV12-3/TRBV12-4
abundance: many
j_gene: TRBJ2-7
d_gene: .
CDR3nt: TGTGCCAGCAGTTCTTATGGTGTCAGGCCCTACGAGCAGTACTTC
CDR3aa: CASSSYGVRPYEQYF

v_gene: TRBV29-1
abundance: .
j_gene: TRBJ1-1
d_gene: .
CDR3nt: TGCAGCGCTATGACCCGGGTCATGAACACTGAAGCTTTCTTT
CDR3aa: CSAMTRVMNTEAFF

v_gene: TRBV20-1
abundance: few
j_gene: TRBJ2-3
d_gene: .
CDR3nt: TGCAGTGCTAGTAAGGGTAGCGTATACACAGATACGCAGTATTTT
CDR3aa: CSASKGSVYTDTQYF

v_gene: TRBV4-3
abundance: .
j_gene: TRBJ1-2
d_gene: .
CDR3nt: TGCGCCAGCAGCCAAGATTCTGGAGCTTGGGACAACTCTAACTATGGCTACACCTTC
CDR3aa: CASSQDSGAWDNSNYGYTF

v_gene: TRBV18
abundance: .
j_gene: TRBJ2-6
d_gene: .
CDR3nt: TGTGCCAGCTCACCAATGGAATCTGGGGCCAGCGTCCTGACTTTC
CDR3aa: CASSPMESGASVLTF

v_gene: TRBV5-1
abundance: .
j_gene: TRBJ2-2
d_gene: .
CDR3nt: TGCGCCAGCAGCTTGGCCTATTGCCTGGGGTGCACCGGGGAGCTGTTTTTT
CDR3aa: CASSLAYCLGCTGELFF

v_gene: TRBV28
abundance: few
j_gene: TRBJ1-1
d_gene: TRBD1
CDR3nt: TGTGCCAGCACCTTCTATGCCTCTCTCCGGGACAGGGGATCCTTGAACACTGAAGCTTTCTTT
CDR3aa: CASTFYASLRDRGSLNTEAFF

v_gene: TRBV20-1
abundance: few
j_gene: TRBJ2-3
d_gene: .
CDR3nt: TGCAGTGCTAGTCCGTTGGCTTCTGATACGCAGTATTTT
CDR3aa: CSASPLASDTQYF